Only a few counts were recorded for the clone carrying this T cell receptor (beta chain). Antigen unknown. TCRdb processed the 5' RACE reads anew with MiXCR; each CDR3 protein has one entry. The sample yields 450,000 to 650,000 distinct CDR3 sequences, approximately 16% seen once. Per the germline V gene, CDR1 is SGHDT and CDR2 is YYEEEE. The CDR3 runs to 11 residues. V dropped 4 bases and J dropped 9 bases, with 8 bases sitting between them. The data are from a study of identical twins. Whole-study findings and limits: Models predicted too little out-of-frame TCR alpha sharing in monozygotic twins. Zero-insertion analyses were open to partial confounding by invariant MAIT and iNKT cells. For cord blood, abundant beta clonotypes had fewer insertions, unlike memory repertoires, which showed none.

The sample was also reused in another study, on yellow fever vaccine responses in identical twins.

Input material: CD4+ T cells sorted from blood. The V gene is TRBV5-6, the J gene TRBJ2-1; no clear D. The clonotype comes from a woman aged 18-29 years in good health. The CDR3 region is CASSVAREQFF. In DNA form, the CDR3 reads TGTGCCAGCAGCGTAGCACGTGAGCAGTTCTTC.